This T cell receptor beta chain was obtained from a study of shared clonotypes between healthy human individuals. General study points: Sharing across a few donors was seen in 4.5% to 6.5% of naive CD4 clonotypes.

The ends lost 0 bases at V and 6 bases at J; junction bases unmatched: 5. This CDR3 region has 15 residues. Germline V gives CDR1 SGHNT, CDR2 YYREEE (reference sequence). Concerning this clone itself: The antigen remains undetermined.

This table comes from immunoSEQ multiplex PCR, and its TCRdb copy is limited to in-frame clones, with some not included. The sample holds 2 million to 2.5 million clones, around 90% seen once. This chain connects TRBV5-4 to TRBJ2-2, with 7 bases matching TRBD2. The sequenced sample was naive CD4+ T cells from PBMCs. The subset here: CD45RA+ positively selected. This sequence originates from a man aged 18 to 30 in good health. Some clones in this sample may be carry-over from other donors' samples. The DNA for the CDR3 is TGTGCCAGCAGCTTGGGAGCGGGGCGCGCCGGGGAGCTGTTTTTT. Protein: CASSLGAGRAGELFF.